This T cell receptor beta chain was sequenced in a study of blood T cell dynamics during melanoma immunotherapy. TCRdb's table, derived via immunoSEQ multiplex PCR, lists solely in-frame clones and lacks some. The sample shows about 12,000 clones, around 87% of them seen only once. Noted time point: week 3, after first cycle of checkpoint inhibitor. CDR3 length: 13 residues. Trimming pared 0 bases from V and 6 bases from J, leaving 10 bases between. Germline CDR1 is SGDLS and CDR2 is YYNGEE. The genes are TRBV9 and TRBJ2-7; D uncertain. This receptor was obtained from a human donor with melanoma. The sample here was blood, taken from a patient treated with checkpoint blockade. CDR3 DNA: TGTGCCAGCAGCGTAGATGCGCGCGGCGAGCAGTACTTC. This sequence encodes CASSVDARGEQYF.